The 19 T cell receptor beta chains below were found in one sample sequenced in a study of blood T cells in healthy people across ages. Then a second PCR, running about 7 to 11 cycles, was carried out with a sample-barcoded 5' primer and a J-beta primer mix. A single record per CDR3 protein comes from TCRdb applying MiXCR to the 5' RACE reads. The table has approximately 730,000 distinct CDR3 sequences, more than 40% seen once. The sequencing sample was made of blood. The receptor source for this set is a woman aged 60 to 75 in good health.

This clonotype was seen ten or more times. The J gene is TRBJ2-1, the V gene TRBV4-2; 10 positions match TRBD2. The germline V gene encodes CDR1 LGHNA and CDR2 YNFKEQ. This CDR3 contains 16 residues. After removal of 1 base from V and 5 bases from J, the junction contained 5 bases not matched to a gene. CDR3 region: CASSQAILAGNNEQFF. CDR3 bases: TGTGCCAGCAGCCAAGCAATACTAGCGGGGAACAATGAGCAGTTCTTC.

CDR3 sequence (DNA): TGTGCCAGCAGTTTGCGGGGTTCCGATCAGCCCCAGCATTTT. Translation: CASSLRGSDQPQHF. The genes are TRBV27 and TRBJ1-5; D is ambiguous. Germline-derived CDR1 and CDR2 are MNHEY and SMNVEV (reference sequence). Trimming took off 3 bases at V and 5 bases at J, with 11 bases between the two ends. This CDR3 contains 14 residues.

This clonotype was detected only a few times. The chain employs TRBV2 and TRBJ2-7, with D hard to call. Germline values: CDR1 SNHLY, CDR2 FYNNEI. With 4 bases removed from V and 5 bases from J, the gap between germline ends came to 12 bases. The CDR3 sequence is 13 residues long. CDR3 protein: CASSGLGLDEQYF. The CDR3 bases are TGTGCCAGCAGTGGGCTGGGGTTGGACGAGCAGTACTTC. The complete variable domain, with remaining parts taken from reference TRBV2 and TRBJ2-7, reads EPEVTQTPSHQVTQMGQEVILRCVPISNHLYFYWYRQILGQKVEFLVSFYNNEISEKSEIFDDQFSVERPDGSNFTLKIRSTKLEDSAMYFCASSGLGLDEQYFGPGTRLTVT.

This rearrangement joins TRBV7-9 to TRBJ1-1; TRBD1 is a possible D gene (5 bases). Looked up from germline, CDR1 is SEHNR and CDR2 is FQNEAQ (reference sequence). The CDR3 sequence is 13 residues long. V was cut by 5 bases and J by 5 bases, with 12 bases left in between. In DNA form, the CDR3 reads TGTGCCAGCAGCGTCCCACCAGGGACTGAAGCTTTCTTT. Residues: CASSVPPGTEAFF.

This clonotype was observed at least ten times. The rearrangement joins TRBV7-4 to TRBJ2-1; 9 bases line up with TRBD2. The CDR3 extends over 14 amino acids. J was trimmed by 10 bases and V by 5 bases; bases with no gene match: 9. Germline V lookup: CDR1 SGHVT, CDR2 SQSDAQ. The DNA of the CDR3 is TGTGCCAGCAGCCTTCGCGGGAGGGTTCAGGAGCAGTTCTTC. Its protein product is CASSLRGRVQEQFF. Supplemented by reference TRBV7-4 and TRBJ2-1, the full variable domain reads GAGVSQSPRYKVAKRGRDVALRCDSISGHVTLYWYRQTLGQGSEVLTYSQSDAQRDKSGRPSGRFSAERPERSVSTLKIQRTEQGDSAVYLCASSLRGRVQEQFFGPGTRLTVL.

The rearrangement joins TRBV5-6 to TRBJ1-2; D uncertain. Deletions cut 4 bases from V and 8 bases from J, with 15 bases between. The CDR3 consists of 13 residues. Germline V gives CDR1 SGHDT, CDR2 YYEEEE. The CDR3 DNA reads as TGTGCCAGCAGCAAAGACACTTTTGGCGGCTACACCTTC. It is translated as CASSKDTFGGYTF.

This clonotype was seen a few times. The rearrangement links TRBV4-1 to TRBJ1-2; unclear D gene. V lost 0 bases and J 3 bases, leaving 8 bases between the germline ends. Germline CDR1 is MGHRA and CDR2 is YSYEKL. The length of the CDR3 is 14 residues. The CDR3 DNA reads TGCGCCAGCAGCCAAGACGGATCCTACTATGGCTACACCTTC. Protein sequence: CASSQDGSYYGYTF.

The rearrangement links TRBV24-1 to TRBJ2-1; 9 bases map to TRBD1. CDR1 and CDR2 (germline): KGHDR, SFDVKD. Losses at the gene ends were 3 bases for V and 6 bases for J; bases not matched to a gene: 8. This CDR3 has 16 residues. The CDR3 sequence: CATSDPGTGRVNEQFF. DNA of the CDR3: TGTGCCACCAGTGATCCAGGGACAGGGAGGGTCAATGAGCAGTTCTTC.

Details on this clonotype: A read error may account for a junction end that differs from germline. V and J are TRBV15 and TRBJ2-3; D ambiguous. Germline CDR1 reads LNHNV; CDR2 reads YYDKDF (reference sequence). The CDR3 runs 16 residues. The CDR3 reads CAASLFTMPGTDTQYF. The CDR3 nucleotides read TGTGCCGCCAGCCTCTTTACTATGCCCGGCACAGATACGCAGTATTTT.

This clonotype was picked up many times. This chain uses TRBV3-1 with TRBJ2-7, with D perhaps being TRBD1 or TRBD2 (5 bases each). With 0 bases removed from V and 1 base from J, the gap between germline ends came to 19 bases. This CDR3 contains 18 residues. Germline V gene data show CDR1 as LGHDT and CDR2 as YNNKEL (reference sequence). DNA of the CDR3: TGTGCCAGCAGCCAAGATCGGGGTTCGAGGGGATCATCCTACGAGCAGTACTTC. Protein: CASSQDRGSRGSSYEQYF.

The chain uses TRBV6-1 and TRBJ2-1; D gene uncertain. Germline-derived CDR1 and CDR2 are MNHNS and SASEGT. Trimming removed 2 bases from V and 0 bases from J, with 8 bases in between. There are 15 residues in the CDR3. The CDR3 region is CASSETESSYNEQFF. The CDR3 DNA reads TGTGCCAGCAGTGAAACGGAAAGCTCCTACAATGAGCAGTTCTTC.

This clonotype was seen a few times. This rearrangement joins TRBV3-1 to TRBJ2-4; D remains ambiguous. V was shortened by 4 bases and J by 1 base, with 14 bases between the two germline ends. CDR1 and CDR2 from the germline V gene are LGHDT and YNNKEL (reference sequence). This CDR3 is 16 amino acids long. The CDR3 protein is CASSPTGVWAKNIQYF. CDR3 sequence (DNA): TGTGCCAGCAGCCCAACCGGAGTATGGGCCAAAAACATTCAGTACTTC.

The rearrangement links TRBV20-1 to TRBJ1-2, with D tentatively TRBD1 (6 bases). The CDR3 sequence is 13 residues long. Germline assignment: CDR1 DFQATT and CDR2 SNEGSKA (reference sequence). V gave up 3 bases and J gave up 8 bases, with 16 bases separating them. The CDR3 nucleotides are TGCAGTGCTAGCGACAGGATCCTTAACGGCTACACCTTC. This encodes CSASDRILNGYTF.

CDR3 sequence: CASSQDMTHRTQYF. The CDR3 nucleotides read TGTGCCAGCAGCCAAGATATGACCCACAGGACCCAGTACTTC. The V gene is TRBV3-1, the J gene TRBJ2-5; D remains unclear. The CDR3 runs to 14 residues. The ends were cut back, 0 bases at V and 7 bases at J, with 12 bases in the middle. Per germline, CDR1 LGHDT and CDR2 YNNKEL (reference sequence).

The gene calls are TRBV7-3 and TRBJ2-3; D possibly corresponds to TRBD2 (6 bases). This CDR3 is built from 17 residues. CDR1 and CDR2 from the germline V gene are SGHTA and FQGTGA. V was pared by 1 base and J by 2 bases, with 16 bases between. CDR3 amino acids: CASSLKAGGTVTDTQYF. The CDR3 region has the DNA TGTGCCAGCAGCTTAAAGGCGGGCGGGACCGTCACAGATACGCAGTATTTT.

The V call is TRBV13, the J call TRBJ1-2; 7 nucleotides line up with TRBD1. The CDR3 covers 18 residues. V was pared by 7 bases and J by 4 bases, with 21 bases of the junction left unmatched. The germline V gene has CDR1 PRHDT and CDR2 FYEKMQ (reference sequence). The CDR3 sequence is CASTNRSGQLRALYGYTF. Written as DNA, the CDR3 is TGTGCCAGCACTAATAGGTCGGGACAGCTAAGAGCCCTCTATGGCTACACCTTC.

There are a few counts of this clonotype. The chain uses TRBV7-3 and TRBJ2-3; either TRBD1 or TRBD2 may fit D (5 bases each). The CDR3 is made up of 14 amino acids. The germline V gene has CDR1 SGHTA and CDR2 FQGTGA. V lost 3 bases, J lost 4 bases, and 11 bases lay in between. The CDR3 loop is CASSFRDRADTQYF. The CDR3 DNA follows: TGTGCCAGCAGCTTCCGGGACCGGGCAGATACGCAGTATTTT.

Here the CDR3 reads CSAADRSNTGELFF. CDR3 nucleotide sequence: TGCAGTGCTGCCGACAGGTCGAACACCGGGGAGCTGTTTTTT. The chain combines TRBV20-1 with TRBJ2-2; D possibly corresponds to TRBD1 (6 bases). V lost 5 bases and J 0 bases, leaving 10 bases between the germline ends. The CDR3 has 14 amino acids. Looked up from germline, CDR1 is DFQATT and CDR2 is SNEGSKA (reference sequence).

The rearrangement links TRBV20-1 to TRBJ2-4; 7 bases fit TRBD2. Germline values: CDR1 DFQATT, CDR2 SNEGSKA (reference sequence). V gave up 6 bases and J gave up 6 bases; unmatched junction bases: 14. This CDR3 comprises 15 residues. This CDR3 reads CSANQGDYPVNIQYF. Here the CDR3 DNA reads TGCAGTGCGAACCAAGGGGACTACCCCGTAAACATTCAGTACTTC.